This T cell receptor (beta chain) was obtained from a study of PD-1 blockade in mismatch repair-deficient tumors (dated 2017 in TCRdb). For context, the study as a whole: Between September 2013 and September 2016, 75 to 95 consecutive patients with about a dozen mismatch repair-deficient cancer types, all previously treated and progressing, were enrolled in the trial. Deep sequencing of TCR CDR3 regions was used to track tumor-associated T cell clones in peripheral blood of patients responding to PD-1 blockade.

What the study reported, not specific to this receptor: Tumor-resident clones, often undetectable in blood before treatment, expanded rapidly after pembrolizumab and then contracted, generally before radiologic responses.

Libraries were constructed by the immunoSEQ multiplex PCR assay. Not all clones reach the TCRdb copy of this immuneACCESS table, which keeps in-frame sequences only. Checked studies attribute under half of the gap to unresolved V genes and leave the rest unexplained. This sample is represented by about 120,000 clones; roughly 86% of them were singletons. The biggest ten clones account for 12% of the sample. About this clone: Its antigen has not been determined. No much larger clonotype is one base removed from it; base qualities were not supplied.

For each enrolled patient, mismatch repair deficiency was established using either polymerase chain reaction or immunohistochemistry. TCR sequencing was carried out for three patients who responded to pembrolizumab therapy. The phase II trial prospectively tested pembrolizumab PD-1 blockade in advanced mismatch repair-deficient cancers regardless of tissue of origin. Serial peripheral blood T cell samples were collected before and at multiple times after starting PD-1 blockade. Blood sampling times were reported as weeks after the first pembrolizumab dose. The clonotype was recovered from an adult with mismatch repair-deficient cancer. This specimen consisted of peripheral blood, obtained approximately 71 weeks after starting pembrolizumab.

CDR3 loop: CASSDVSGGPYEQYF. The sequenced DNA is TGCGCCAGCAGTGACGTCTCGGGAGGTCCCTACGAGCAGTACTTC. The sequence joins TRBV10-2 to TRBJ2-7; 7 of the junction bases match TRBD2. The CDR3 numbers 15 residues from cysteine through phenylalanine. CDR3 DNA is the only sequence kept; it has 45 bases, read in frame from the first base. CDR1 and CDR2, looked up from the germline V gene, are WSHSY and SAAADI. V trim: 3 bases; J trim: 2 bases; unmatched bases: 7.